These T cell receptor beta chains were read from a single sample in a study of blood T cell repertoires in COVID-19. Assay: immunoSEQ multiplex PCR; the TCRdb copy retains only in-frame clones and omits some. The sample shows some 80,000 clones, 70% to 90% of them seen only once. Input material: peripheral blood. The origin of the receptors is a man older than 75 with active or convalescent COVID-19. Each CDR3 is given with its conserved first and last residue. The D gene is left open where the match is weak. Expanded clones get a size class; other rows say once, few or many, or leave the size out.

CDR3nt: TGTGCCAGCAGCTTGAATCCCGCGGGGGAAAAACTGTTTTTT
CDR3aa: CASSLNPAGEKLFF
v_gene: TRBV5-5
len: 14
d_gene: -
j_gene: TRBJ1-4
abundance: -

CDR3nt: TGTGCCAGCAGCAAAGACGGAGCGGGAGGGCCGGACGGCACAGATACGCAGTATTTT
CDR3aa: CASSKDGAGGPDGTDTQYF
v_gene: TRBV21-1
len: 19
d_gene: -
j_gene: TRBJ2-3
abundance: -

CDR3nt: TGTGCCATCAGTGAGTCTAATGATCAGTTTTCTAGCGGGGGATCGGGTAATGAGCAGTTCTTC
CDR3aa: CAISESNDQFSSGGSGNEQFF
v_gene: TRBV10-3
len: 21
d_gene: TRBD2
j_gene: TRBJ2-1
abundance: -

CDR3nt: TGTGCCAGCAGGGGTTGGCTGAATAGCGGGGGGGCGGCCACAGATACGCAGTATTTT
CDR3aa: CASRGWLNSGGAATDTQYF
v_gene: TRBV28
len: 19
d_gene: TRBD2
j_gene: TRBJ2-3
abundance: -

CDR3nt: TGTGCCATCAGTGACAATCAAGAGACCCAGTACTTC
CDR3aa: CAISDNQETQYF
v_gene: TRBV10-3
len: 12
d_gene: -
j_gene: TRBJ2-5
abundance: -

CDR3nt: TGTGCCAGCAGTTTACAGGGGCCCTATGGCTACACCTTC
CDR3aa: CASSLQGPYGYTF
v_gene: TRBV27
len: 13
d_gene: -
j_gene: TRBJ1-2
abundance: -

CDR3nt: TGTGCCACCAGTGACCCACAGGGCGGGGGGAACACTGAAGCTTTCTTT
CDR3aa: CATSDPQGGGNTEAFF
v_gene: TRBV24-1
len: 16
d_gene: -
j_gene: TRBJ1-1
abundance: -

CDR3nt: TGTGCCAGCAGCCAAACCACAGCACCTTATAGCAATCAGCCCCAGCATTTT
CDR3aa: CASSQTTAPYSNQPQHF
v_gene: TRBV4-2
len: 17
d_gene: -
j_gene: TRBJ1-5
abundance: -

CDR3nt: TGTGCCAGTAGTCCCGGTACGGTGGCTAACTATGGCTACACCTTC
CDR3aa: CASSPGTVANYGYTF
v_gene: TRBV19
len: 15
d_gene: -
j_gene: TRBJ1-2
abundance: -

CDR3nt: TGTGCCAGCAGCTTGAGCCCCGAGCAGTTCTTC
CDR3aa: CASSLSPEQFF
v_gene: TRBV5-5
len: 11
d_gene: -
j_gene: TRBJ2-1
abundance: -

CDR3nt: TGCGCCAGCAGCCCCCTAGGACTGACCGGGGAGCTGTTTTTT
CDR3aa: CASSPLGLTGELFF
v_gene: TRBV4-1
len: 14
d_gene: -
j_gene: TRBJ2-2
abundance: -

CDR3nt: TGCGCCAGCAGCTTGAGTCACGGAGACACCATATATTTT
CDR3aa: CASSLSHGDTIYF
v_gene: TRBV5-1
len: 13
d_gene: -
j_gene: TRBJ1-3
abundance: -

CDR3nt: TGTGCCAGTAGTACCAGGGGCCGGGGATCTGAAGCTTTCTTT
CDR3aa: CASSTRGRGSEAFF
v_gene: TRBV19
len: 14
d_gene: -
j_gene: TRBJ1-1
abundance: once

CDR3nt: TGCAGCGTTGATCCCACAGGGGGCGCTTATGGCTACACCTTC
CDR3aa: CSVDPTGGAYGYTF
v_gene: TRBV29-1
len: 14
d_gene: TRBD1
j_gene: TRBJ1-2
abundance: -

CDR3nt: TGTGCCAGCAGCCAGGGGAGTCGAGAGACCCAGTACTTC
CDR3aa: CASSQGSRETQYF
v_gene: TRBV4-2
len: 13
d_gene: -
j_gene: TRBJ2-5
abundance: -

CDR3nt: TGCGCCAGCAGCCCCAGGGGGCAGTACAATGAGCAGTTCTTC
CDR3aa: CASSPRGQYNEQFF
v_gene: TRBV5-1
len: 14
d_gene: TRBD1
j_gene: TRBJ2-1
abundance: -

CDR3nt: TGTGCCAGCAGCTCGACAGGGCTTCCGAATCAGCCCCAGCATTTT
CDR3aa: CASSSTGLPNQPQHF
v_gene: TRBV5-6
len: 15
d_gene: TRBD1
j_gene: TRBJ1-5
abundance: -

CDR3nt: TGTGCCAGCAGTTTTGGGCAGGGCTATGGCTACACCTTC
CDR3aa: CASSFGQGYGYTF
v_gene: TRBV28
len: 13
d_gene: -
j_gene: TRBJ1-2
abundance: -

CDR3nt: TGCGCCAGCAGCTTTTACCCCCCAGGCACAGATACGCAGTATTTT
CDR3aa: CASSFYPPGTDTQYF
v_gene: TRBV5-1
len: 15
d_gene: -
j_gene: TRBJ2-3
abundance: -

CDR3nt: TGTGCCAGCAGGGAGGGGACAGGGTATTCACCCCTCCACTTT
CDR3aa: CASREGTGYSPLHF
v_gene: TRBV2
len: 14
d_gene: TRBD1
j_gene: TRBJ1-6
abundance: -

CDR3nt: TGCGCCAGCAGCTTGGTGGTGAGCTCCTACAATGAGCAGTTCTTC
CDR3aa: CASSLVVSSYNEQFF
v_gene: TRBV5-1
len: 15
d_gene: -
j_gene: TRBJ2-1
abundance: -

CDR3nt: TGCGCCAGCAGCCAGGCCCCCGGCAGGGTGGAGACCCAGTACTTC
CDR3aa: CASSQAPGRVETQYF
v_gene: TRBV4-1
len: 15
d_gene: -
j_gene: TRBJ2-5
abundance: -

CDR3nt: TGTGCCAGCAGCCAAGGGGGCAGGAACTATGGCTACACCTTC
CDR3aa: CASSQGGRNYGYTF
v_gene: TRBV3-1/TRBV3-2
len: 14
d_gene: -
j_gene: TRBJ1-2
abundance: -

CDR3nt: TGCAGCGTTGGTCATCCTAATGAAAAACTGTTTTTT
CDR3aa: CSVGHPNEKLFF
v_gene: TRBV29-1
len: 12
d_gene: -
j_gene: TRBJ1-4
abundance: -

CDR3nt: TGTGCCAGCAGCTTAGAAGGGGGCACCGGGGAGCTGTTTTTT
CDR3aa: CASSLEGGTGELFF
v_gene: TRBV11-2
len: 14
d_gene: -
j_gene: TRBJ2-2
abundance: -

CDR3nt: TGTGCTAGCAGCTTAGACAGAAACACTGAAGCTTTCTTT
CDR3aa: CASSLDRNTEAFF
v_gene: TRBV7-7
len: 13
d_gene: -
j_gene: TRBJ1-1
abundance: -

CDR3nt: TGTGCCAGCTCACCAGGGCTTGCCCTAACAAATGAGCAGTTCTTC
CDR3aa: CASSPGLALTNEQFF
v_gene: TRBV18
len: 15
d_gene: -
j_gene: TRBJ2-1
abundance: -

CDR3nt: TGTGCCAGCAGTTTACAGGGGGCCCGAGTCATCGCTTTCTTT
CDR3aa: CASSLQGARVIAFF
v_gene: TRBV28
len: 14
d_gene: TRBD1
j_gene: TRBJ1-1
abundance: once

CDR3nt: TGTGCCAGCTCACCTCAGGGTCAACCTGACTATGGCTACACCTTC
CDR3aa: CASSPQGQPDYGYTF
v_gene: TRBV18
len: 15
d_gene: -
j_gene: TRBJ1-2
abundance: -

CDR3nt: TGTGCCAGCAGCCACAATGACAGGGGTTTAGAGACCCAGTACTTC
CDR3aa: CASSHNDRGLETQYF
v_gene: TRBV4-2
len: 15
d_gene: TRBD1
j_gene: TRBJ2-5
abundance: -

CDR3nt: TGTGCCAGTAGTGAGGGACACAGCGGGGAGCTGTTTTTT
CDR3aa: CASSEGHSGELFF
v_gene: TRBV19
len: 13
d_gene: -
j_gene: TRBJ2-2
abundance: -

CDR3nt: TGTGCCAGCAGCTGGACAGCGGATACGCAGTATTTT
CDR3aa: CASSWTADTQYF
v_gene: TRBV7-9
len: 12
d_gene: -
j_gene: TRBJ2-3
abundance: -

CDR3nt: TGTGCCTGGAGTGTAGGGGGAGGGGGTTTGCCTCAGCCCCAGCATTTT
CDR3aa: CAWSVGGGGLPQPQHF
v_gene: TRBV30
len: 16
d_gene: -
j_gene: TRBJ1-5
abundance: -

CDR3nt: TGTGCCAGCAGCCAAAGACAGCTAACACAAGAGACCCAGTACTTC
CDR3aa: CASSQRQLTQETQYF
v_gene: TRBV11-3
len: 15
d_gene: -
j_gene: TRBJ2-5
abundance: -

CDR3nt: TGTGCCAGCAGCAGGGGACTCCCCCCCAATTCACCCCTCCACTTT
CDR3aa: CASSRGLPPNSPLHF
v_gene: TRBV3-1/TRBV3-2
len: 15
d_gene: -
j_gene: TRBJ1-6
abundance: -

CDR3nt: TGTGCCAGCATGTTCCAGGGATCCTACAATGAGCAGTTCTTC
CDR3aa: CASMFQGSYNEQFF
v_gene: TRBV25-1
len: 14
d_gene: -
j_gene: TRBJ2-1
abundance: -

CDR3nt: TGTGCCAGCAGTAAGGGGGGGCGCACAGATACGCAGTATTTT
CDR3aa: CASSKGGRTDTQYF
v_gene: TRBV6-5
len: 14
d_gene: -
j_gene: TRBJ2-3
abundance: -

CDR3nt: TGTGCTAGTGGCCGGACAGACTTGAACACTGAAGCTTTCTTT
CDR3aa: CASGRTDLNTEAFF
v_gene: TRBV12-5
len: 14
d_gene: -
j_gene: TRBJ1-1
abundance: -

CDR3nt: TGTGCCAGCAGTCCGGGACAGCCCAGCAATCAGCCCCAGCATTTT
CDR3aa: CASSPGQPSNQPQHF
v_gene: TRBV6-6
len: 15
d_gene: TRBD1
j_gene: TRBJ1-5
abundance: -

CDR3nt: TGTGCCAGCAGCGGTACAGGTTCCAGCGAAGACGCTTTCTTT
CDR3aa: CASSGTGSSEDAFF
v_gene: TRBV9
len: 14
d_gene: -
j_gene: TRBJ1-1
abundance: -

CDR3nt: TGTGCCAGCTCACCATCATTGTACGGACAGGGAGCGGCCGGGGAGCTGTTTTTT
CDR3aa: CASSPSLYGQGAAGELFF
v_gene: TRBV18
len: 18
d_gene: TRBD1
j_gene: TRBJ2-2
abundance: once

CDR3nt: TGTGCCAGCAGTTTACAGCGCGGCCTGGGGGGTTTCACCTTC
CDR3aa: CASSLQRGLGGFTF
v_gene: TRBV27
len: 14
d_gene: -
j_gene: TRBJ1-2
abundance: -

CDR3nt: TGTGCCAGCAGCCGCCTCCCGGGAGGGCCCTACCATTCCTACAATGAGCAGTTCTTC
CDR3aa: CASSRLPGGPYHSYNEQFF
v_gene: TRBV5-6
len: 19
d_gene: TRBD2
j_gene: TRBJ2-1
abundance: -

CDR3nt: TGCGCCAGCAGCTTGCCTGGGGCCAACCGGACAGGGCGATACAATGAGCAGTTCTTC
CDR3aa: CASSLPGANRTGRYNEQFF
v_gene: TRBV5-1
len: 19
d_gene: TRBD1
j_gene: TRBJ2-1
abundance: -

CDR3nt: TGCGCCAGCAGCACAAGGACAGCTTCCTCTGGGGCCAACGTCCTGACTTTC
CDR3aa: CASSTRTASSGANVLTF
v_gene: TRBV5-1
len: 17
d_gene: -
j_gene: TRBJ2-6
abundance: -

CDR3nt: TGTGCCAGCAGCCTCGACCGCTCGGGACTAGCGGGGGGGACAGGGGCCAACGTCCTGACTTTC
CDR3aa: CASSLDRSGLAGGTGANVLTF
v_gene: TRBV4-2
len: 21
d_gene: TRBD2
j_gene: TRBJ2-6
abundance: -